Listed below are T cell receptor beta chains from one sample, sequenced in a study of Graves' ophthalmopathy and Graves' hyperthyroidism. TCRdb re-derived calls from the multiplex PCR reads in MiXCR, one entry per CDR3 protein. This sample has 57,000 or so distinct CDR3 sequences, with 45% to 55% found just once. The specimen sequenced was peripheral blood. The receptors originated from an adult woman with Graves' ophthalmopathy. CDR3s include the opening cysteine and the closing phenylalanine or tryptophan. Fields, in order: clone size, D gene, J gene, V gene, CDR3 DNA, CDR3 protein. A D gene is named only where the DNA matches it firmly. Some rows mark clone size as missing; the rest say once, few, many or name a class of expanded clone.

>many|.|TRBJ2-3|TRBV6-4
TGTGCCAGCAGTGACAGGGGGGACACAGATACGCAGTATTTT
CASSDRGDTDTQYF
>.|.|TRBJ2-2|TRBV9
TGTGCCAGCAGCCCATCAGGGGCCGGGGAGCTGTTTTTT
CASSPSGAGELFF
>.|TRBD2|TRBJ2-7|TRBV7-3
TGTGCCAGCAGCGCGGGGACTAGCGGGACCGAGCAGTACTTC
CASSAGTSGTEQYF
>medium-sized|.|TRBJ1-6|TRBV10-3
TGTGCCATCAGTGAGTCGAAAGTCGCTGGGCATTCACCCCTCCACTTT
CAISESKVAGHSPLHF
>.|.|TRBJ1-6|TRBV5-4
TGTGCCAACAGCCGGGCGGGTTCACCCCTCCACTTT
CANSRAGSPLHF
>many|TRBD1|TRBJ1-5|TRBV6-5
TGTGCCAGCAGTCTTACCATACTGCCGGGACAGGGGTCTAATCAGCCCCAGCATTTT
CASSLTILPGQGSNQPQHF
>many|.|TRBJ2-3|TRBV19
TGTGCCAGTAGTTCTTTGGCAGGGGGGGATCATACGCAGTATTTT
CASSSLAGGDHTQYF
>.|TRBD1|TRBJ1-2|TRBV19
TGTGCCAGTAGTACCCGAGGGGACAGGGGGCAAGGCTACACCTTC
CASSTRGDRGQGYTF
>many|.|TRBJ2-3|TRBV6-5
TGTGCCAGCAGTTACTCAAGGAGCACAGATACGCAGTATTTT
CASSYSRSTDTQYF
>.|.|TRBJ2-5|TRBV15
TGTGCCCCTACAGGGAGAGAGACCCAGTACTTC
CAPTGRETQYF
>once|.|TRBJ2-7|TRBV15
TGTGCCACCAGCAGAGTCTTCCGGGCCCCCTCCTACGAGCAGTACTTC
CATSRVFRAPSYEQYF
>many|TRBD1|TRBJ2-7|TRBV6-2/TRBV6-3
TGTGCCAGCAGTAAGACCGGGACAGGGGTAGGCGAGCAGTACTTC
CASSKTGTGVGEQYF
>many|.|TRBJ2-6|TRBV27
TGTGCCAGCAGTTCCGTTGGGGCCAACGTCCTGACTTTC
CASSSVGANVLTF
>many|.|TRBJ2-5|TRBV19
TGTGCCAGTAGTATAGCGGGTCGGGAGACCCAGTACTTC
CASSIAGRETQYF
>.|.|TRBJ2-3|TRBV7-9
TGTGCCAGCAGCCCAGCCGGGACTAGCACAGATACGCAGTATTTT
CASSPAGTSTDTQYF
>.|.|TRBJ1-1|TRBV6-5
TGCGCCAGCAGTTACTTCGTCTCCGGGGCTGAAGCTTTCTTT
CASSYFVSGAEAFF
>many|.|TRBJ2-1|TRBV30
TGTGCCTGGAGTGCCCCGCCCAATCATGAGCAGTTCTTC
CAWSAPPNHEQFF
>.|.|TRBJ2-1|TRBV5-1
TGCGCCAGCAGCTTGGCCGCGGCCCATGAGCAGTTCTTT
CASSLAAAHEQFF
>.|TRBD2|TRBJ2-5|TRBV20-1
TGCAGTGCTAGCTCAACCGTCGAGGGCAGGGAGGGAGAGACCCAGTACTTC
CSASSTVEGREGETQYF
>many|.|TRBJ1-2|TRBV11-2
TGTGCCAGCAGCTTAGATCAGGGGACCACCCTAAACTATGGCTACACCTTC
CASSLDQGTTLNYGYTF
>.|TRBD2|TRBJ2-3|TRBV7-6
TGTGCCAGCAGTTTAGTAGCGGGAGCAACGACAGATACGCAGTATTTT
CASSLVAGATTDTQYF
>.|.|TRBJ1-2|TRBV20-1
TGCAGTGCGGAACTAGACCCAACGGGGGGGGACTATGGCTACACCTTC
CSAELDPTGGDYGYTF
>many|TRBD2|TRBJ2-1|TRBV10-3
TGTGCCATCAGTGACCCCACCGGTAGCGGGAGTAAGGCCCGCTACAATGAGCAGTTCTTC
CAISDPTGSGSKARYNEQFF
>.|TRBD2|TRBJ2-1|TRBV20-1
TGCAGTGCTCCGGGACTAGCTGAGCAGTTCTTC
CSAPGLAEQFF
>.|.|TRBJ1-2|TRBV20-1
.
CSASGTGYGCTF
>many|.|TRBJ2-3|TRBV5-6
TGTGCCAGCAGACGTACCCAGACAGATACGCAGTATTTT
CASRRTQTDTQYF
>.|TRBD1|TRBJ1-5|TRBV5-1
TGCGCCAGCAGCTTAACCGGGACAGGGAACAATCAGCCCCAGCATTTT
CASSLTGTGNNQPQHF
>many|.|TRBJ1-1|TRBV7-2
TGTGCCAGCAGCTTAAGAGGGTTGGACACTGAAGCTTTCTTT
CASSLRGLDTEAFF
>many|.|TRBJ1-6|TRBV6-2/TRBV6-3
TGTGCCAGCATCGGAATGACAGGATATTCACCCCTCCACTTT
CASIGMTGYSPLHF
>.|TRBD2|TRBJ2-2|TRBV7-3
TGTGCCAGCTCTTTGACTAGCGGGACGAACACCGGGGAGCTGTTTTTT
CASSLTSGTNTGELFF
>many|TRBD2|TRBJ2-3|TRBV20-1
TGCAGTGCTAGAGATTTGGGGGGGGCAGATACGCAGTATTTT
CSARDLGGADTQYF